This T cell receptor (beta chain) was recorded in a study of T cell responses to AZD1222 COVID-19 vaccine. The germline gives CDR1 SGHVS, CDR2 FQNEAQ. V was clipped by 3 bases and J by 4 bases, with 9 bases between them. The CDR3 totals 13 residues. Generated by immunoSEQ multiplex PCR, the TCRdb table keeps only in-frame clones and is missing some. In the table there are 100,000 to 120,000 clones, approximately 90% of which are singletons. Study results and limitations: Spike as a whole was targeted by vaccine-associated CD4 TCRs, dominant at 160-218 and 743-854.

Comments on this clone: Its antigen is currently unknown.

The rearrangement links TRBV7-8 to TRBJ1-1; weak D call: TRBD1 (6 bases). This receptor was taken from an adult who received the AZD1222 COVID-19 vaccine. This specimen was peripheral blood, taken 28 days after the second AZD1222 dose. The CDR3 loop is CASSFQGTTEAFF. DNA for the CDR3: TGTGCCAGCAGCTTCCAGGGGACCACTGAAGCTTTCTTT. Based on the CDR3 plus reference TRBV7-8 and TRBJ1-1, the full variable domain is GAGVSQSPRYKVAKRGQDVALRCDPISGHVSLFWYQQALGQGPEFLTYFQNEAQLDKSGLPSDRFFAERPEGSVSTLKIQRTQQEDSAVYLCASSFQGTTEAFFGQGTRLTVV.